This T cell receptor beta chain was recovered during a study of cytomegalovirus exposure and HLA in healthy donors. This PCR relied on a set of 60 Vbeta primers and 13 Jbeta primers. Measured with immunoSEQ multiplex PCR; TCRdb has only the in-frame clones, and not every one. The sample includes roughly 190,000 clones, 70% to 75% seen only once; the top ten take approximately 2.8%. Each of the donors was a healthy bone marrow donor. V was pared by 5 bases and J by 8 bases, with 8 bases between. The CDR3 has 11 residues. CDR1 SGHAT and CDR2 FQNNGV come from the germline V gene. The gene calls are TRBV11-2 and TRBJ2-3; D is unclear. The sample comprised PBMCs. The clonotype originates from a woman between 25 and 40 years old in good health and CMV-seropositive. The CDR3 here is CASSATGTQYF. The CDR3 coding sequence is TGTGCCAGCAGCGCGACGGGTACGCAGTATTTT.